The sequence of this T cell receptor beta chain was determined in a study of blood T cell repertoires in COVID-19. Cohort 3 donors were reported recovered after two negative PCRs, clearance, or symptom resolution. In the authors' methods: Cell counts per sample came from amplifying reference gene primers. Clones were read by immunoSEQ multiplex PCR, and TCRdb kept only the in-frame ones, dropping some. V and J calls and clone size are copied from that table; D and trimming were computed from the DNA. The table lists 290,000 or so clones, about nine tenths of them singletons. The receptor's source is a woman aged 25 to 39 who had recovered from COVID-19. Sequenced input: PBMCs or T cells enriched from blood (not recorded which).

CDR3 loop: CASSLGEWPVELNTEAFF. The CDR3 bases are TGTGCCAGCAGCTTAGGGGAGTGGCCGGTGGAGTTGAACACTGAAGCTTTCTTT. The chain has TRBV11-2 and TRBJ1-1, with D unclear. CDR1 SGHAT and CDR2 FQNNGV come from the germline V gene. The CDR3 sequence is 18 residues long. Trimming cost V 1 base and J 0 bases, with 18 bases left between them.